The 9 T cell receptor beta chains below come from one sample, sequenced in a study of graft-versus-host responses after intestinal transplantation. For these TCRs, the target antigens are not known. Some clones are missing from TCRdb's copy, which holds only in-frame ones; the method was immunoSEQ multiplex PCR. The table shows 99,000 or so clones, with about 88% occurring only once. This specimen consisted of unstimulated CD4+ T cells sorted from spleen or lymph node cells, obtained before intestinal transplant. The origin of the receptors is a human donor who received an intestinal transplant.

The chain couples TRBV2 to TRBJ2-1, with TRBD2 identical over 10 bases. V lost 4 bases and J lost 5; bases outside the gene matches: 2. Germline V gene lookup returns CDR1 SNHLY and CDR2 FYNNEI. The CDR3 runs 14 residues. The CDR3 DNA reads TGTGCCAGCAGTGGACTAGCGGGCCACAATGAGCAGTTCTTC. Protein product: CASSGLAGHNEQFF.

The chain uses TRBV6-5 and TRBJ1-2; 7 bases are a match to TRBD1. Germline V gives CDR1 MNHEY, CDR2 SVGAGI. Losses at the gene ends were 6 bases for V and 8 bases for J; bases not matched to a gene: 9. CDR3 length: 13 amino acids. CDR3 DNA: TGTGCCAGCAGCTCAGTCCGGACAGGCGGCTACACCTTC. Amino acid sequence: CASSSVRTGGYTF.

The rearrangement uses TRBV6-5 and TRBJ2-7; maybe TRBD1 (8 bases). The CDR3 is made up of 13 amino acids. Germline V gene data show CDR1 as MNHEY and CDR2 as SVGAGI. Trimming pared 0 bases from V and 13 bases from J, leaving 16 bases between. CDR3 sequence (DNA): TGTGCCAGCAGTTACTCTGGACAGGGAGGGCAATACTTC. It is translated as CASSYSGQGGQYF.

The chain has TRBV19 and TRBJ1-5, with D hard to call. The CDR3 is 13 residues long. V lost 6 bases, J lost 7 bases, and 13 bases lay in between. CDR1 and CDR2 from the germline V gene are LNHDA and SQIVND (reference sequence). The CDR3 nucleotides read TGTGCCAGTAGAGGGAGGGTCGGACAGCCCCAGCATTTT. It specifies CASRGRVGQPQHF.

This chain joins TRBV5-1 and TRBJ2-3; D remains ambiguous. Germline V gives CDR1 SGHRS, CDR2 YFSETQ. This CDR3 comprises 14 residues. The V end lost 2 bases, the J end lost 4 bases, and 11 bases lay between the germline ends. Here the CDR3 DNA reads TGCGCCAGCAGCTTAGAAGGTGGCCCAGATACGCAGTATTTT. It is translated as CASSLEGGPDTQYF.

V gene TRBV29-1 combines with J gene TRBJ2-1, with D unclear. This CDR3 region has 11 residues. Germline V gene lookup returns CDR1 SQVTM and CDR2 ANQGSEA. Trimming cost V 3 bases and J 7 bases, with 7 bases left between them. CDR3 DNA: TGCAGCGTTGATGTGGTGAATGAGCAGTTCTTC. The encoded protein is CSVDVVNEQFF.

This clone has just one count. The rearrangement links TRBV7-9 to TRBJ1-2; D gene unclear. V dropped 5 bases and J dropped 3 bases, with 13 bases sitting between them. The CDR3 is 14 residues long. CDR1 SEHNR and CDR2 FQNEAQ come from the germline V gene (reference sequence). In DNA form, the CDR3 reads TGTGCCAGCAGCCCCCGGACGGACTACTATGGCTACACCTTC. This encodes CASSPRTDYYGYTF.

The rearrangement joins TRBV5-1 to TRBJ1-2; 7 bases line up with TRBD1. Germline V gives CDR1 SGHRS, CDR2 YFSETQ. This CDR3 is built from 14 residues. Trimming cost V 9 bases and J 2 bases; bases outside gene matches: 10. In DNA form, the CDR3 reads TGCGCCACTCGGGACAGCCCCAACAACTATGGCTACACCTTC. It is translated as CATRDSPNNYGYTF.

The chain links TRBV5-1 to TRBJ1-1; no firm D call. The CDR3 spans 14 residues. Trimming cost V 4 bases and J 4 bases, with 14 bases left between them. The germline V gene encodes CDR1 SGHRS and CDR2 YFSETQ. This CDR3 is CASSPAAFGTEAFF. In DNA form, the CDR3 reads TGCGCCAGCAGCCCGGCTGCGTTTGGCACTGAAGCTTTCTTT.